This T cell receptor (beta chain) was found in a study of T cells and copy number aberrations in small-cell lung cancer (dated by TCRdb to 2020 to 2022). General notes on the study: To relate T cell metrics to mutations and copy number aberrations, the same tumor regions underwent both TCR repertoire sequencing and whole-exome sequencing. Tumor TCR data were available for about 18 patients, and 11 to 15 patients had TCR data from both tumor and normal tissue.

CDR1 and CDR2, per the germline V gene, are SGHRS and YFSETQ. V lost 2 bases and J lost 5 bases; the stretch between them is 14 bases long. The CDR3 runs 14 amino acids, cysteine and phenylalanine included. Only the CDR3 region is kept as DNA, spanning 42 bases read in frame from base 1. The donors were limited-stage small-cell lung cancer patients whose surgical resection took place in Hangzhou, China, between the late 2000s and the early 2020s. Every donor went straight to surgery with no preoperative chemotherapy or radiotherapy, and no donor was given immunotherapy either before or after surgery. Each of the roughly 19 patients in the sequenced cohort was a smoker or a heavy second-hand smoker. Adjacent normal lung tissue was taken at least 2 cm away from the tumor margin, and two pathologists confirmed morphologically that the tissue was free of malignant cells. To characterize heterogeneity of the T cell repertoire, the study applied multi-region TCR-beta sequencing to resected limited-stage small-cell lung cancers and to tumor-adjacent lung tissue. Genomic DNA was extracted from FFPE tissue using the AllPrep DNA/RNA FFPE Kit (Qiagen).

Comments on this clone: Its antigen remains unidentified. No much larger clone is present one base from it, and per-base qualities are unavailable.

Using multiplexed V- and J-gene primers, the immunoSEQ hsTCRB Kit amplified TCR-beta CDR3 regions from genomic DNA. Unique DNA barcodes were added in a second PCR, and the samples were pooled together with a negative control and a positive control. An Illumina MiSeq running a 150-cycle paired-end protocol was used to sequence the pooled TCR-beta libraries. The paper's data handling went like this. Raw sequencing data were processed by Adaptive Biotechnologies into a report with normalized, annotated TCR-beta repertoires. T-cell density was calculated by normalizing TCR-beta templates to usable DNA, with usable DNA estimated through amplification of housekeeping genes. Richness counted unique rearrangements, and clonality was defined as 1 minus Pielou's evenness. Drawn from immuneACCESS, this table holds only the in-frame rearrangements with V and J called that TCRdb kept. Clones are partly lost; checked studies trace under half to an unresolved V gene and leave the rest unexplained. The V and J calls and clone size are taken from that table; D and trimming were inferred from the DNA. This sample is represented by about 2,900 clones; 90% of them were singletons. Roughly 4.5% of the sample is taken by the ten largest.

Study-level results and caveats: Every specimen was formalin-fixed paraffin-embedded tissue, a material known to introduce sequencing artifacts. The study was limited by a small sample size because surgical resection is uncommon in small-cell lung cancer, and the findings require validation. Lower T-cell density, richness and clonality were observed in tumors than in adjacent lung tissue, although the difference in density was not significant.

The receptor chain draws on TRBV5-1 and TRBJ2-7, with no confidently assigned D gene. Sequencing was performed on normal tissue next to the tumor. The TCR originated in a man aged 50 to 59 with small cell lung cancer. The sequence in DNA is TGCGCCAGCAGCTTCGAACATCTTAACGACGAGCAGTACTTC. Its protein is CASSFEHLNDEQYF.